One sample yielded the 13 T cell receptor beta chains listed below, sequenced in a study of brain T cells in children with intractable seizures. Repertoires were generated with immunoSEQ multiplex PCR, while TCRdb's copy carries only in-frame clones and drops some. The sample holds 300,000 to 400,000 clones, more than 85% seen once. Time point of the sample: blood from clinic visit 5 months post-surgery; TSC patient then seizure free. This specimen was peripheral blood, taken approximately 5 months after surgery. Receptor source: a boy younger than two with tuberous sclerosis and intractable seizures.

There are a few counts of this clone. The J gene is TRBJ1-5, the V gene TRBV6-5; TRBD1 agrees at 9 bases. The J segment lost 4 bases and the V segment lost 6 bases, leaving 4 bases of the junction unmatched. Germline V CDR1 and CDR2: MNHEY, SVGAGI. The CDR3 spans 14 residues. The CDR3 here is CASRRTGANQPQHF. As DNA, the CDR3 is TGTGCCAGCAGAAGGACAGGGGCGAATCAGCCCCAGCATTTT.

The rearrangement joins TRBV5-1 to TRBJ1-1; 7 bases are a match to TRBD1. Germline-derived CDR1 and CDR2 are SGHRS and YFSETQ. Trimming removed 6 bases from V and 0 bases from J; junction bases left unmatched: 11. This CDR3 comprises 16 residues. The CDR3 sequence: CASMMDRPTLNTEAFF. The DNA for the CDR3 is TGCGCCAGCATGATGGACAGGCCCACTTTGAACACTGAAGCTTTCTTT.

The chain uses TRBV5-1 and TRBJ1-4; the D is unclear. CDR3 length: 15 residues. CDR1 SGHRS and CDR2 YFSETQ come from the germline V gene. Trimming took 3 bases from V and 8 from J, leaving 17 bases between them. CDR3 sequence: CASSSSGLLGEKLFF. The CDR3 bases are TGCGCCAGCAGCTCATCAGGACTATTGGGGGAAAAACTGTTTTTT.

This rearrangement joins TRBV5-4 to TRBJ2-1; 7 bases are shared with TRBD1. This CDR3 comprises 15 residues. After removal of 4 bases from V and 6 bases from J, the junction contained 10 bases not matched to a gene. Germline V CDR1 and CDR2: SGHNT, YYREEE (reference sequence). CDR3 sequence (DNA): TGTGCCAGCAGCCTAAAGACAGGGTCAGTCAATGAGCAGTTCTTC. Amino acids: CASSLKTGSVNEQFF.

The chain uses TRBV7-8 and TRBJ1-4, with D hard to call. The germline V gene encodes CDR1 SGHVS and CDR2 FQNEAQ. The CDR3 contains 12 residues. The V end lost 3 bases, the J end lost 5 bases, and 4 bases lay between the germline ends. CDR3 in amino acids: CASSLGNEKLFF. CDR3 DNA: TGTGCCAGCAGCTTGGGGAATGAAAAACTGTTTTTT.

Concerning this clone: This same CDR3 is encoded by further DNA sequences in the sample. The chain carries TRBV5-1 and TRBJ1-5, with no clear D. V lost 0 bases, J lost 4 bases, and 5 bases lay in between. In germline, CDR1 is SGHRS, CDR2 YFSETQ. This CDR3 has 13 residues. This chain's CDR3 is CASSLVPNQPQHF. For the CDR3, the DNA is TGCGCCAGCAGCTTGGTCCCTAATCAGCCCCAGCATTTT. The variable domain in full, completed from reference TRBV5-1 and TRBJ1-5, reads KAGVTQTPRYLIKTRGQQVTLSCSPISGHRSVSWYQQTPGQGLQFLFEYFSETQRNKGNFPGRFSGRQFSNSRSEMNVSTLELGDSALYLCASSLVPNQPQHFGDGTRLSIL.

V gene TRBV30 combines with J gene TRBJ2-7; maybe TRBD2 (5 bases). Trimming removed 1 base from V and 7 bases from J, with 14 bases in between. This CDR3 region has 13 residues. Germline assignment: CDR1 GTSNPN and CDR2 SVGIG (reference sequence). The CDR3 DNA sequence: TGTGCCTGGAGTGCCCACCCCACGGGAGAGCAGTACTTC. Protein sequence: CAWSAHPTGEQYF.

The V gene is TRBV28, the J gene TRBJ1-2; no definite D call. V was cut by 2 bases and J by 0 bases, with 19 bases left in between. CDR1 and CDR2 (germline): MDHEN, SYDVKM. This CDR3 is 18 amino acids long. The CDR3 here is CASSLKWVLKASNYGYTF. In DNA, the CDR3 is TGTGCCAGCAGTTTAAAGTGGGTTCTAAAGGCGTCTAACTATGGCTACACCTTC.

CDR3 sequence reads: CASSPPAANEQFF. CDR3 sequence (DNA): TGTGCCAGCAGCCCCCCGGCAGCCAATGAGCAGTTCTTC. This chain connects TRBV7-9 to TRBJ2-1, with unresolved D. The CDR3 totals 13 residues. V was clipped by 5 bases and J by 6 bases, with 11 bases between them. Looked up from germline, CDR1 is SEHNR and CDR2 is FQNEAQ (reference sequence).

The chain recombines TRBV27 with TRBJ1-6; D not resolved. V lost 2 bases and J 6 bases, leaving 11 bases between the germline ends. The germline CDR1 and CDR2 sequences are MNHEY and SMNVEV (reference sequence). The CDR3 totals 15 residues. CDR3 protein: CASSLGSLGNSPLHF. The DNA for the CDR3 is TGTGCCAGCAGTTTAGGCAGTCTTGGTAATTCACCCCTCCACTTT.

The J gene is TRBJ2-7, the V gene TRBV5-6; D uncertain. This CDR3 comprises 14 residues. CDR1 is SGHDT, CDR2 YYEEEE, per germline. V lost 2 bases, J lost 2 bases, and 11 bases lay in between. This chain's CDR3 is CASSFNIRAYEQYF. CDR3 sequence (DNA): TGTGCCAGCAGCTTTAACATAAGGGCCTACGAGCAGTACTTC.

This chain connects TRBV7-2 to TRBJ2-7; D unclear. CDR1 SGHTA and CDR2 FQGNSA come from the germline V gene. With 5 bases removed from V and 4 bases from J, the gap between germline ends came to 6 bases. The CDR3 is made up of 11 amino acids. The CDR3 DNA follows: TGTGCCAGCAGCACGGGTTACGAGCAGTACTTC. Residues: CASSTGYEQYF.

The V and J genes are TRBV25-1 and TRBJ2-7; D ambiguous. The CDR3 runs 11 residues. From germline, CDR1 is MGHDK and CDR2 SYGVNS. V gave up 4 bases and J gave up 8 bases, with 9 bases separating them. The CDR3 is CASSGLRQQYF. CDR3 bases: TGTGCCAGCAGTGGGCTTAGGCAGCAGTACTTC.